What follows are 27 T cell receptor beta chains derived from one specimen sequenced in a study of early T cells in non-severe SARS-CoV-2 infection. TCRdb re-analysed the 5' RACE reads in MiXCR, keeping a single row per CDR3 protein. The data show about 110,000 distinct CDR3 sequences, 9% to 13% seen once. Source material: whole blood. The receptor set was obtained from an adult who was a healthcare worker with PCR-confirmed SARS-CoV-2 infection or an uninfected control (not recorded which).

This clonotype turned up a few times. This rearrangement joins TRBV2 to TRBJ2-7; the D gene is possibly TRBD2 (6 bases). This CDR3 region has 12 residues. Germline-derived CDR1 and CDR2 are SNHLY and FYNNEI. The V gene lost 6 bases and the J gene lost 3 bases, with 9 bases spanning the gap. The CDR3 spells CASSSEGYEQYF. The CDR3 DNA reads TGTGCCAGCAGCTCGGAGGGCTACGAGCAGTACTTC.

The gene calls are TRBV7-9 and TRBJ1-1; TRBD1 matches at 9 bases. The trim removed 2 bases at V and 1 base at J, leaving 8 bases unmatched. Germline CDR1 is SEHNR and CDR2 is FQNEAQ (reference sequence). The CDR3 runs to 17 residues. CDR3 sequence reads: CASSLIRDRDKNTEAFF. DNA for the CDR3: TGTGCCAGCAGCTTAATTCGGGACAGGGACAAGAACACTGAAGCTTTCTTT.

This clonotype was detected a few times. V and J are TRBV20-1 and TRBJ2-7; 8 bases are a match to TRBD1. Losses at the gene ends were 5 bases for V and 6 bases for J; bases not matched to a gene: 18. Germline lookup yields CDR1 DFQATT and CDR2 SNEGSKA (reference sequence). The CDR3 has 16 amino acids. The CDR3 loop is CSALLARGQVMGEQYF. The CDR3 region has the DNA TGCAGTGCTCTTTTGGCTCGGGGACAGGTCATGGGCGAGCAGTACTTC.

This clonotype was recorded at least ten times. The J gene is TRBJ2-2, the V gene TRBV5-4; TRBD2 aligns across 8 bases. This CDR3 has 17 residues. From germline, CDR1 is SGHNT and CDR2 YYREEE (reference sequence). The V segment lost 2 bases and the J segment 5 bases; nucleotides outside the gene matches: 11. This CDR3 reads CASSFRSGGPRTGELFF. CDR3 sequence (DNA): TGTGCCAGCAGCTTCAGATCGGGAGGGCCTCGGACCGGGGAGCTGTTTTTT.

This clonotype was detected only a few times. The chain couples TRBV5-1 to TRBJ1-4; D is unresolved. V shed 4 bases and J shed 0 bases, with 13 bases lying between them. The CDR3 runs 16 residues. Germline CDR1 reads SGHRS; CDR2 reads YFSETQ. The CDR3 is CASSTFSGTTNEKLFF. In DNA form, the CDR3 reads TGCGCCAGCAGCACCTTCAGCGGCACAACTAATGAAAAACTGTTTTTT.

J is TRBJ1-4 and V is TRBV3-1; D is undetermined. Per germline, CDR1 LGHDT and CDR2 YNNKEL (reference sequence). The CDR3 is 15 amino acids. Deletions cut 0 bases from V and 3 bases from J, with 8 bases between. This CDR3 reads CASSQEIGANEKLFF. The CDR3 coding sequence is TGTGCCAGCAGCCAAGAAATCGGGGCTAATGAAAAACTGTTTTTT. The variable domain in full, with the rest retrieved from reference TRBV3-1 and TRBJ1-4, is DTAVSQTPKYLVTQMGNDKSIKCEQNLGHDTMYWYKQDSKKFLKIMFSYNNKELIINETVPNRFSPKSPDKAHLNLHINSLELGDSAVYFCASSQEIGANEKLFFGSGTQLSVL.

The table lists this clonotype with many counts. The gene calls are TRBV6-1 and TRBJ2-7; D unclear. This CDR3 comprises 15 residues. Trimming pared 1 base from V and 2 bases from J, leaving 12 bases between. Germline loops: CDR1 MNHNS, CDR2 SASEGT. This CDR3 is CASSEVGPPTYEQYF. CDR3 nucleotide sequence: TGTGCCAGCAGTGAAGTCGGACCGCCTACCTACGAGCAGTACTTC.

This rearrangement joins TRBV2 to TRBJ2-1; 8 bases map to TRBD2. The CDR3 loop spans 15 amino acids. Per germline, CDR1 SNHLY and CDR2 FYNNEI. The trim removed 2 bases at V and 4 bases at J, leaving 4 bases unmatched. For the CDR3, the DNA is TGTGCCAGCAGTGAATTTAGCGGGACTTACAATGAGCAGTTCTTC. Its translation: CASSEFSGTYNEQFF.

The chain carries TRBV12-5 and TRBJ2-1, with a weak D call TRBD2 (6 bases). The ends were cut back, 3 bases at V and 8 bases at J, with 8 bases in the middle. There are 12 residues in the CDR3. Per the germline V gene, CDR1 is LGHNT and CDR2 is FRNRAP. The CDR3 spells CASGLTSYEQFF. DNA of the CDR3: TGTGCTAGTGGTTTAACTAGCTATGAGCAGTTCTTC.

This clonotype was detected a few times. The chain uses TRBV9 and TRBJ1-3; no reliable D call. The CDR3 runs 14 residues. Trimming cost V 4 bases and J 0 bases, with 8 bases left between them. The germline V gene has CDR1 SGDLS and CDR2 YYNGEE. The CDR3 DNA is TGTGCCAGCAGCCCGCCAGCCTCTGGAAACACCATATATTTT. Amino acids: CASSPPASGNTIYF.

This clonotype appeared a few times. The chain is built from TRBV16 and TRBJ1-1; tentatively, D is TRBD1 (5 bases). Trimming left V 4 bases short and J 11 bases short, with 17 bases between. This CDR3 spans 13 amino acids. Germline lookup yields CDR1 KGHSY and CDR2 FQNENV. The DNA of the CDR3 is TGTGCCAGCAGCCCCAAGCAGGAGGGGCGGGCTTTCTTT. Its protein is CASSPKQEGRAFF.

The chain links TRBV30 to TRBJ1-1; tentative D call: TRBD1 (5 bases). Germline V CDR1 and CDR2: GTSNPN, SVGIG (reference sequence). The CDR3 sequence is 13 residues long. Trimming cost V 2 bases and J 1 base, with 8 bases left between them. CDR3 sequence (DNA): TGTGCCTGGAGTATCAGGGAGAACACTGAAGCTTTCTTT. It is translated as CAWSIRENTEAFF.

There are a few counts of this clonotype. This sequence joins TRBV7-9 and TRBJ1-6; D remains unclear. Germline V gene data show CDR1 as SEHNR and CDR2 as FQNEAQ (reference sequence). The CDR3 is 17 amino acids. V lost 5 bases and J lost 0, with 14 bases in between. Here the CDR3 reads CASSQLTRSSYNSPLHF. For the CDR3, the DNA is TGTGCCAGCAGCCAACTTACACGAAGCTCCTATAATTCACCCCTCCACTTT.

This chain connects TRBV29-1 to TRBJ2-7; D is unresolved. The germline V gene encodes CDR1 SQVTM and CDR2 ANQGSEA. The V and J ends lost 6 bases and 0 bases respectively, with 6 bases between them. The CDR3 covers 11 residues. CDR3 residues: CSVASSYEQYF. CDR3 nucleotides: TGCAGCGTGGCCAGCTCCTACGAGCAGTACTTC.

In this sample, this clonotype turned up many times. V usage is TRBV30 and J usage is TRBJ1-4, with D uncertain. The ends were cut back, 1 base at V and 5 bases at J, with 5 bases in the middle. This CDR3 has 12 amino acids. CDR1 GTSNPN and CDR2 SVGIG come from the germline V gene (reference sequence). The chain's CDR3 is CAWSARNEKLFF. Written as DNA, the CDR3 is TGTGCCTGGAGTGCGCGGAATGAAAAACTGTTTTTT.

This chain links TRBV6-2 or TRBV6-3 with TRBJ2-3; D uncertain. V gave up 6 bases and J gave up 1 base, with 11 bases separating them. Germline CDR1 and CDR2: MNHEY and SVGEGT. The CDR3 runs to 14 residues. The CDR3 reads CASRSIQGTDTQYF. The CDR3 region has the DNA TGTGCCAGCAGATCGATTCAGGGCACAGATACGCAGTATTTT.

CDR3 in DNA: TGTGCCAGCAGCTTTTATCCGGGGATTGAAGCTTTCTTT. This sequence encodes CASSFYPGIEAFF. The J gene is TRBJ1-1, the V gene TRBV7-9; no firm D call. CDR1 SEHNR and CDR2 FQNEAQ come from the germline V gene (reference sequence). V lost 3 bases, J lost 7 bases, and 12 bases lay in between. This CDR3 spans 13 amino acids.

The chain has TRBV12-3 or TRBV12-4 and TRBJ1-2; 7 bases are a match to TRBD1. V was pared by 4 bases and J by 2 bases, with 1 base of the junction left unmatched. The length of the CDR3 is 13 residues. This CDR3 reads CASSWTGNYGYTF. The CDR3 nucleotides are TGTGCCAGCAGTTGGACAGGCAACTATGGCTACACCTTC.

Concerning this clonotype: The germline gene is not matched at one end of the junction; a read error may be the cause. The rearrangement uses TRBV7-2 and TRBJ1-1; 8 positions agree with TRBD1. Germline V lookup: CDR1 SGHTA, CDR2 FQGNSA. The CDR3 runs to 15 residues. The CDR3 here is CASSLAPTGAAEAFF. DNA for the CDR3: TGTGCCAGCAGCCTAGCCCCGACAGGGGCCGCTGAAGCTTTCTTT.

This clonotype was seen repeatedly, ten times or more. This chain uses TRBV11-2 with TRBJ2-1, with 9 bases that match TRBD1. After removal of 5 bases from V and 5 bases from J, the junction contained 16 bases not matched to a gene. Looked up from germline, CDR1 is SGHAT and CDR2 is FQNNGV. CDR3 length equals 18 residues. The CDR3 spells CASSRSGDRVWTNNEQFF. The CDR3 bases are TGTGCCAGCAGCCGCTCCGGGGACAGGGTGTGGACCAACAATGAGCAGTTCTTC.

This clonotype was seen ten or more times. The V call is TRBV7-2, the J call TRBJ2-1, with TRBD2 matching over 8 bases. The CDR3 is 16 amino acids. The V gene's germline CDR1 is SGHTA and CDR2 FQGNSA. Trimming removed 5 bases from V and 2 bases from J; junction bases left unmatched: 8. The CDR3 sequence is CASSPGGAGTYNEQFF. The CDR3 DNA is TGTGCCAGCAGCCCGGGGGGGGCGGGAACCTACAATGAGCAGTTCTTC.

In this sample, this clonotype turned up a few times. The CDR3 loop is CASSTKPGGEFF. For the CDR3, the DNA is TGTGCCAGCAGTACAAAACCGGGAGGAGAGTTCTTC. The V and J genes are TRBV28 and TRBJ2-1; 7 nucleotides agree with TRBD2. The V segment lost 5 bases and the J segment 14 bases; nucleotides outside the gene matches: 9. Germline-derived CDR1 and CDR2 are MDHEN and SYDVKM. The CDR3 runs to 12 residues.

There are a few counts of this clonotype. V and J are TRBV29-1 and TRBJ1-1; no reliable D call. Germline V gene lookup returns CDR1 SQVTM and CDR2 ANQGSEA. The CDR3 is 13 residues long. Trimming left V 4 bases short and J 2 bases short, with 11 bases between. The CDR3 sequence: CSVARHLNTEAFF. Here the CDR3 DNA reads TGCAGCGTTGCTCGACACCTTAACACTGAAGCTTTCTTT. The whole variable domain, remainder taken from reference TRBV29-1 and TRBJ1-1, is SAVISQKPSRDICQRGTSLTIQCQVDSQVTMMFWYRQQPGQSLTLIATANQGSEATYESGFVIDKFPISRPNLTFSTLTVSNMSPEDSSIYLCSVARHLNTEAFFGQGTRLTVV.

Only a few counts were recorded for this clonotype. The J gene is TRBJ1-1, the V gene TRBV7-8; TRBD1 might be the D (6 bases). Trimming shortened V by 4 bases and J by 6 bases, and 12 bases separated the two germline ends. The CDR3 is made up of 13 amino acids. Germline V lookup: CDR1 SGHVS, CDR2 FQNEAQ. The CDR3 DNA is TGTGCCAGCAGCTGGGGGGGCACCGCTGAAGCTTTCTTT. Its protein is CASSWGGTAEAFF.

This clonotype showed up just a few times. The chain uses TRBV7-9 and TRBJ1-4; D remains unclear. The germline CDR1 and CDR2 sequences are SEHNR and FQNEAQ (reference sequence). Trimming stripped 4 bases from V and 7 bases from J, with 16 bases between. There are 15 residues in the CDR3. CDR3 bases: TGTGCCAGCAGCTCTCCGGGTCCTGAGGGTGAAAAACTGTTTTTT. Amino acid sequence: CASSSPGPEGEKLFF.

This clonotype was seen repeatedly, ten times or more. The chain employs TRBV24-1 and TRBJ2-1; D not certain. The V gene's germline CDR1 is KGHDR and CDR2 SFDVKD. The V gene lost 6 bases and the J gene lost 8 bases, with 13 bases spanning the gap. The CDR3 is made up of 13 amino acids. The CDR3 reads CATSNRRGDEQFF. CDR3 in DNA: TGTGCCACCAGTAACCGGAGAGGCGATGAGCAGTTCTTC.

This clonotype has a count of ten or more. The chain employs TRBV6-2 or TRBV6-3 and TRBJ1-1; D call uncertain. The germline CDR1 and CDR2 sequences are MNHEY and SVGEGT. The length of the CDR3 is 12 residues. Trimming removed 5 bases at V and 8 bases at J, with 12 bases between. CDR3 in DNA: TGTGCCAGCAGTGAAATAGGACGGGAAGCTTTCTTT. Residues: CASSEIGREAFF.